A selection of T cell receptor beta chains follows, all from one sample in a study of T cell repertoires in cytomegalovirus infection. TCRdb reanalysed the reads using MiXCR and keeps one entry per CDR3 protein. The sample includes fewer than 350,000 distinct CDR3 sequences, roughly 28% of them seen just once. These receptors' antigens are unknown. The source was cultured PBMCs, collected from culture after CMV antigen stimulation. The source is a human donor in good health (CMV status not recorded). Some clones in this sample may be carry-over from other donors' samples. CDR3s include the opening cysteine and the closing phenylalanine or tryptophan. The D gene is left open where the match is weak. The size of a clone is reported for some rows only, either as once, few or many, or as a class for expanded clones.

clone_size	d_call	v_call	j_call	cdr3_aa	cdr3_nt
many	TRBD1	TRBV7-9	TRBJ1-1	CASSLGQVSPFF	TGTGCCAGCAGCTTGGGACAGGTCAGTCCTTTCTTT
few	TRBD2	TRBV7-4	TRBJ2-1	CASSRGGFLTRYNEQFF	TGTGCCAGCAGCCGGGGGGGCTTCCTCACCCGCTACAATGAGCAGTTCTTC
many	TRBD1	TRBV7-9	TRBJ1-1	CASSLVRGDRLNTEAFF	TGTGCCAGCAGCTTAGTTCGGGGGGACAGGCTGAACACTGAAGCTTTCTTT
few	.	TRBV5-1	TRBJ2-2	CASGKPGQNTGELFF	TGCGCCAGCGGAAAACCGGGACAAAACACCGGGGAGCTGTTTTTT
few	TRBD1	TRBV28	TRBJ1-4	CASSSDEQGITNEKLFF	TGTGCCAGCAGTTCTGATGAACAGGGGATAACTAATGAAAAACTGTTTTTT
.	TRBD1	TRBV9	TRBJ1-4	CASSKQGGTNEKLFF	TGTGCCAGCAGCAAACAGGGGGGGACTAATGAAAAACTGTTTTTT
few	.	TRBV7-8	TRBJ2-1	CASSRVGSSYNEQFF	TGTGCCAGCAGCCGAGTAGGGAGCTCCTACAATGAGCAGTTCTTC
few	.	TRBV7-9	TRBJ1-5	CASSLAADWRVNQPQHF	TGTGCCAGCAGCTTAGCCGCAGATTGGCGGGTCAATCAGCCCCAGCATTTT
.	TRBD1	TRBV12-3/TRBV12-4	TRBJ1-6	CASSRDRYSPLHF	TGTGCCAGCAGTAGGGACAGGTATTCACCCCTCCACTTT
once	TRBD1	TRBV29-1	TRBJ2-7	CSVEVRDSSYEQYF	TGCAGCGTTGAAGTCAGGGACAGCTCCTACGAGCAGTACTTC
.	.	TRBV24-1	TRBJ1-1	CATSERGTTENTEAFF	TGTGCCACCAGTGAAAGGGGGACAACCGAGAACACTGAAGCTTTCTTT
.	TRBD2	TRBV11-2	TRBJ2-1	CASSSGTRWDNEQFF	TGTGCCAGCAGCTCCGGGACTAGATGGGATAATGAGCAGTTCTTC
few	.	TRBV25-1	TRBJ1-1	CASSESLIGGRVTEAFF	TGTGCCAGCAGTGAATCGCTTATAGGAGGGAGGGTTACTGAAGCTTTCTTT